This entry lists 20 T cell receptor beta chains sequenced from one sample in a study of shared clonotypes between healthy human individuals. Measured with immunoSEQ multiplex PCR; TCRdb has only the in-frame clones, and not every one. The data contain around 1.1 million clones, roughly 80% of them singletons. Specimen: memory CD4+ T cells from PBMCs. Described subset: CD45RA-negative fraction. Source of these receptors: a man aged 18 to 35 in good health. Some clones in this sample may be carry-over from other donors' samples.

The chain combines TRBV28 with TRBJ2-1; TRBD2 matches at 9 bases. The CDR3 is 15 amino acids. The germline CDR1 and CDR2 sequences are MDHEN and SYDVKM. V lost 10 bases and J lost 4; bases outside the gene matches: 11. The DNA of the CDR3 is TGTGCCACTCGTGAAACGGCGGGAGGGTACAATGAGCAGTTCTTC. Its protein is CATRETAGGYNEQFF.

The J gene is TRBJ2-3, the V gene TRBV7-3; 12 bases agree with TRBD1. The ends lost 5 bases at V and 7 bases at J; junction bases unmatched: 7. CDR3 length: 15 residues. Germline V gene data show CDR1 as SGHTA and CDR2 as FQGTGA. The CDR3 protein is CASSPGTGGAYTQYF. The CDR3 nucleotides are TGTGCCAGCAGCCCCGGGACAGGGGGCGCCTATACGCAGTATTTT.

The chain combines TRBV5-1 with TRBJ2-1; the match to TRBD2 covers 12 bases. The junction had 7 bases not matched to a gene; V was cut back by 4 bases and J by 8 bases. Looked up from germline, CDR1 is SGHRS and CDR2 is YFSETQ. The CDR3 is made up of 15 amino acids. For the CDR3, the DNA is TGCGCCAGCAGCCTAGGACTAGCGGGAAATTATGAGCAGTTCTTC. Amino acid sequence: CASSLGLAGNYEQFF.

The chain combines TRBV18 with TRBJ2-1; the match to TRBD2 covers 14 bases. Trimming removed 3 bases from V and 1 base from J; junction bases left unmatched: 8. CDR3 size: 19 residues. Germline V gene sequence: CDR1 KGHSH, CDR2 LQKENI. DNA of the CDR3: TGTGCCAGCTCACCTGGACTAGCGGGAGGAACTTTATCCTACAATGAGCAGTTCTTC. This gives the protein CASSPGLAGGTLSYNEQFF.

The chain is built from TRBV5-1 and TRBJ2-2, with D maybe TRBD1 (5 bases). This CDR3 is built from 15 residues. CDR1 is SGHRS, CDR2 YFSETQ, per germline. V was shortened by 0 bases and J by 5 bases, with 11 bases between the two germline ends. CDR3 protein: CASSLGQQKTGELFF. CDR3 sequence (DNA): TGCGCCAGCAGCTTGGGACAGCAGAAAACCGGGGAGCTGTTTTTT.

The V call is TRBV28, the J call TRBJ1-3; D is unclear. The CDR3 sequence is 14 residues long. V lost 4 bases, J lost 0 bases, and 7 bases lay in between. Per germline, CDR1 MDHEN and CDR2 SYDVKM. CDR3: CASSSQFSGNTIYF. DNA for the CDR3: TGTGCCAGCAGTTCACAGTTCTCTGGAAACACCATATATTTT.

Many counts were recorded for this clone. The CDR3 DNA reads TGTGCCAGCAGTTCCTATTGGGAGGGCCAGGGCCGCTCCTACGAGCAGTACTTC. It yields the protein CASSSYWEGQGRSYEQYF. This chain uses TRBV27 with TRBJ2-7, with 7 bases fitting TRBD2. Germline values: CDR1 MNHEY, CDR2 SMNVEV (reference sequence). V was pared by 4 bases and J by 0 bases, with 15 bases of the junction left unmatched. This CDR3 has 18 residues.

The rearrangement links TRBV19 to TRBJ2-1; 10 bases are a match to TRBD2. This CDR3 is 15 amino acids long. Germline assignment: CDR1 LNHDA and CDR2 SQIVND (reference sequence). V lost 8 bases to trimming and J lost 3 bases; unmatched junction nucleotides: 7. For the CDR3, the DNA is TGTGCCAGTTCTGGAGCGGGAGGGTTCTACAATGAGCAGTTCTTC. Amino acid sequence: CASSGAGGFYNEQFF.

The rearrangement joins TRBV9 to TRBJ2-2; perhaps TRBD2 as D (6 bases). CDR3 length equals 16 residues. CDR1 is SGDLS and CDR2 is YYNGEE in the germline V gene. V was cut by 4 bases and J by 8 bases, with 21 bases left in between. The CDR3 region has the DNA TGTGCCAGCAGCACCCCTGGGACTTCCCTCCCGGGGGAGCTGTTTTTT. Residues: CASSTPGTSLPGELFF.

This clone was detected once. A much larger clone differs by one base, so this may be a read error. The J gene is TRBJ1-3, the V gene TRBV30, with D hard to call. The length of the CDR3 is 11 residues. The V gene's germline CDR1 is GTSNPN and CDR2 SVGIG (reference sequence). CDR3 region: CAWGSENTIYF. Here the CDR3 DNA reads TGTGCCTGGGGCTCTGAAAACACCATATATTTT.

V gene TRBV7-9 combines with J gene TRBJ1-4; no reliable D call. Germline loops: CDR1 SEHNR, CDR2 FQNEAQ (reference sequence). The CDR3 spans 15 residues. With 6 bases removed from V and 8 bases from J, the gap between germline ends came to 19 bases. CDR3 amino acids: CASRRGSMAGEKLFF. CDR3 in DNA: TGTGCCAGCAGACGGGGATCCATGGCTGGGGAAAAACTGTTTTTT. The full variable domain, in which reference TRBV7-9 and TRBJ1-4 provide the parts outside the CDR3, is DTGVSQNPRHKITKRGQNVTFRCDPISEHNRLYWYRQTLGQGPEFLTYFQNEAQLEKSRLLSDRFSAERPKGSFSTLEIQRTEQGDSAMYLCASRRGSMAGEKLFFGSGTQLSVL.

The chain recombines TRBV28 with TRBJ1-2, with D unclear. The CDR3 runs 13 residues. Germline V gene lookup returns CDR1 MDHEN and CDR2 SYDVKM. The CDR3 reads CLQEKLGHYGYTF. DNA for the CDR3: TGTCTCCAGGAGAAGCTGGGTCACTATGGCTACACCTTC.

The chain joins TRBV10-2 to TRBJ1-5; D unresolved. CDR1 and CDR2 (germline): WSHSY, SAAADI. This CDR3 has 14 amino acids. V was pared by 1 base and J by 4 bases, with 8 bases between. As DNA, the CDR3 is TGCGCCAGCAGTGAGTTCAGCTATAATCAGCCCCAGCATTTT. This sequence encodes CASSEFSYNQPQHF.

This clone has a count of ten or more. V is TRBV11-2 and J is TRBJ2-3; maybe TRBD1 (7 bases). The CDR3 is 16 residues long. The germline CDR1 and CDR2 sequences are SGHAT and FQNNGV. V dropped 2 bases and J dropped 4 bases, with 16 bases sitting between them. For the CDR3, the DNA is TGTGCCAGCAGCTTATCGGCAGGGGGGAAGGCAGATACGCAGTATTTT. Translation gives CASSLSAGGKADTQYF.

Points on this clone: Different DNA sequences within this sample yield the same CDR3. This chain joins TRBV20-1 and TRBJ1-2; D is ambiguous. The CDR3 spans 11 residues. Trimming stripped 3 bases from V and 3 bases from J, with 5 bases between. CDR1 is DFQATT and CDR2 is SNEGSKA in the germline V gene (reference sequence). CDR3 sequence (DNA): TGCAGTGCTAGGGTAGACTATGGCTACACCTTC. The encoded protein is CSARVDYGYTF.

With regard to this clone: The sample holds other DNA sequences that translate to the same CDR3. The chain employs TRBV28 and TRBJ1-2; D is unresolved. The CDR3 totals 12 residues. Germline CDR1 is MDHEN and CDR2 is SYDVKM. Trimming removed 4 bases at V and 4 bases at J, with 7 bases between. CDR3: CASSSDGYGYTF. The CDR3 DNA reads as TGTGCCAGCAGTTCCGATGGCTATGGCTACACCTTC.

This chain links TRBV7-9 with TRBJ2-7; TRBD2 might be the D (6 bases). Germline V gene sequence: CDR1 SEHNR, CDR2 FQNEAQ (reference sequence). CDR3 length: 14 residues. V gave up 5 bases and J gave up 7 bases, with 18 bases separating them. For the CDR3, the DNA is TGTGCCAGCAGCCCGCGGGGTTTAGGAGGTGAGCAGTACTTC. It is translated as CASSPRGLGGEQYF.

V is TRBV15 and J is TRBJ1-1, with 8 bases that match TRBD1. After removal of 3 bases from V and 5 bases from J, the junction contained 8 bases not matched to a gene. The germline V gene encodes CDR1 LNHNV and CDR2 YYDKDF (reference sequence). The CDR3 sequence is 15 residues long. The DNA for the CDR3 is TGTGCCACCAGCAGGGCATCAGGGGGCTGGACTGAAGCTTTCTTT. This sequence encodes CATSRASGGWTEAFF.

The V call is TRBV29-1, the J call TRBJ2-1, with 14 nucleotides matching TRBD2. Germline CDR1 is SQVTM and CDR2 is ANQGSEA. This CDR3 spans 12 amino acids. The CDR3 spells CTGTSGRNEQFF. The CDR3 DNA reads as TGCACCGGGACTAGCGGGAGAAATGAGCAGTTCTTC.

The J gene is TRBJ1-1, the V gene TRBV9, with 8 positions matching TRBD1. Germline V gives CDR1 SGDLS, CDR2 YYNGEE. V gave up 7 bases and J gave up 5 bases; unmatched junction bases: 13. CDR3 size: 15 residues. In DNA, the CDR3 is TGTGCCAGCGCCTCCGGACAGGGAGTAGGGACTGAAGCTTTCTTT. Translating it yields CASASGQGVGTEAFF.